One and the same sample provided the 30 T cell receptor beta chains below, sequenced in a study of blood T cell repertoires in COVID-19 (TCRdb year 2020). Library method: the immunoSEQ multiplex PCR assay. TCRdb re-hosts the immuneACCESS table, in-frame sequences only. Its copies lack some clones; in the studies checked, an unresolved V gene accounts for under half of them, and the cause for the rest is not known. The sample profile shows under 400,000 clones; nearly 90% of them were found once. The top ten clonotypes cover around 7% of the sample. Sequenced sample: peripheral blood. These receptor sequences come from a young man with active or convalescent COVID-19.

In DNA, the CDR3 is TGTGCCAGCAGTGAAGTAGGGGGCGCAACCTACAATGAGCAGTTCTTC. Translating gives CASSEVGGATYNEQFF. The chain is built from TRBV2 and TRBJ2-1; 7 nucleotides align to TRBD1. From germline, CDR1 is SNHLY and CDR2 FYNNEI. The CDR3 has 16 amino acids. V gave up 1 base and J gave up 2 bases; unmatched junction bases: 5.

This chain connects TRBV18 to TRBJ2-1; 9 bases are a match to TRBD1. The V gene end was trimmed by 6 bases and the J gene end by 7 bases; junction bases not matched to a gene: 10. CDR1 is KGHSH, CDR2 LQKENI, per germline. The CDR3 totals 15 residues. The DNA for the CDR3 is TGTGCCAGCTCGCCCAGGGACAGGGTAACGAATGAGCAGTTCTTC. Residues: CASSPRDRVTNEQFF.

The CDR3 coding sequence is TGTGCCAGTACGTTGGGACAGGGCGGGCACAATGAGCAGTTCTTC. It specifies CASTLGQGGHNEQFF. V usage is TRBV19 and J usage is TRBJ2-1; TRBD1 aligns across 9 bases. J lost 5 bases, V lost 7 bases, and 9 bases had no gene match. The CDR3 has 15 amino acids. From germline, CDR1 is LNHDA and CDR2 SQIVND (reference sequence).

The V gene is TRBV11-2, the J gene TRBJ2-2; 7 nucleotides match TRBD1. After removal of 5 bases from V and 5 bases from J, the junction contained 8 bases not matched to a gene. The CDR3 runs 15 residues. Looked up from germline, CDR1 is SGHAT and CDR2 is FQNNGV. The CDR3 loop reads CASSPDRYPTGELFF. The CDR3, as DNA: TGTGCCAGCAGCCCGGACAGGTACCCGACCGGGGAGCTGTTTTTT.

CDR3 in amino acids: CASSYSSGLMAQHF. The CDR3 DNA reads TGTGCCAGCAGTTACTCGTCAGGGTTGATGGCCCAGCATTTT. The chain uses TRBV6-2 or TRBV6-3 and TRBJ1-5; D may be TRBD1 (5 bases). The CDR3 totals 14 residues. V was cut by 0 bases and J by 11 bases, with 14 bases left in between. Germline CDR1 is MNHEY and CDR2 is SVGEGT.

V and J are TRBV9 and TRBJ2-1, with D maybe TRBD2 (5 bases). The CDR3 has 11 amino acids. Germline CDR1 is SGDLS and CDR2 is YYNGEE. V lost 5 bases, J lost 8 bases, and 8 bases lay in between. This CDR3 reads CASSRGHEQFF. The CDR3 DNA is TGTGCCAGCAGTCGGGGTCATGAGCAGTTCTTC.

V gene TRBV7-2 combines with J gene TRBJ1-2, with D possibly being TRBD1 (6 bases). Trimming stripped 2 bases from V and 2 bases from J, with 18 bases between. The V gene's germline CDR1 is SGHTA and CDR2 FQGNSA. This CDR3 spans 17 amino acids. CDR3 nucleotides: TGTGCCAGCAGCTTATTGGTGGGACAAGGACCCAACTATGGCTACACCTTC. This codes for CASSLLVGQGPNYGYTF. The whole variable domain, filled in from reference TRBV7-2 and TRBJ1-2, reads GAGVSQSPSNKVTEKGKDVELRCDPISGHTALYWYRQSLGQGLEFLIYFQGNSAPDKSGLPSDRFSAERTGGSVSTLTIQRTQQEDSAVYLCASSLLVGQGPNYGYTFGSGTRLTVV.

The chain couples TRBV6-6 to TRBJ2-1, with 7 positions matching TRBD1. The CDR3 has 18 residues. Germline CDR1 reads MNHNY; CDR2 reads SVGAGI (reference sequence). The J segment lost 0 bases and the V segment lost 7 bases, leaving 15 bases of the junction unmatched. In DNA, the CDR3 is TGTGCCAGCATTCGGGACAGAACAGATATGGGCTCCTACAATGAGCAGTTCTTC. It is translated as CASIRDRTDMGSYNEQFF.

V and J are TRBV5-1 and TRBJ2-2; D may be TRBD1 (5 bases). Per the germline V gene, CDR1 is SGHRS and CDR2 is YFSETQ. Trimming took 6 bases from V and 2 from J, leaving 14 bases between them. The CDR3 extends over 15 amino acids. As DNA, the CDR3 is TGCGCCAGCACCCAGGGAATAGTCAACACCGGGGAGCTGTTTTTT. It specifies CASTQGIVNTGELFF.

The chain employs TRBV29-1 and TRBJ2-5, with TRBD2 matching over 8 bases. CDR3 length: 13 amino acids. Germline lookup yields CDR1 SQVTM and CDR2 ANQGSEA. Trimming at V came to 6 bases and at J to 1 base, leaving 4 bases not matched to a gene. CDR3 DNA sequence: TGCAGCGTGAGCGGGAGTGGCCAAGAGACCCAGTACTTC. Translated: CSVSGSGQETQYF.

The J gene is TRBJ1-1, the V gene TRBV12-3 or TRBV12-4; 7 nucleotides line up with TRBD1. Trimming at V came to 6 bases and at J to 1 base, leaving 2 bases not matched to a gene. The CDR3 spans 13 residues. In DNA form, the CDR3 reads TGTGCCAGCAGAGGGACAGCGAACACTGAAGCTTTCTTT. Residues: CASRGTANTEAFF.

This clone was recorded many times. The gene calls are TRBV9 and TRBJ2-3, with a tentative D call TRBD1 (6 bases). The CDR3 sequence is 14 residues long. Germline CDR1 and CDR2: SGDLS and YYNGEE. V was pared by 0 bases and J by 6 bases, with 11 bases between. CDR3 DNA sequence: TGTGCCAGCAGCGTAGAGGCTAGGGGGGATACGCAGTATTTT. This translates into CASSVEARGDTQYF. The entire variable domain, with the rest obtained from reference TRBV9 and TRBJ2-3, is as follows: DSGVTQTPKHLITATGQRVTLRCSPRSGDLSVYWYQQSLDQGLQFLIQYYNGEERAKGNILERFSAQQFPDLHSELNLSSLELGDSALYFCASSVEARGDTQYFGPGTRLTVL.

The chain uses TRBV7-2 and TRBJ2-5, with D maybe TRBD2 (6 bases). V lost 7 bases and J lost 5, with 17 bases in between. The CDR3 length is 14 residues. Germline V gene lookup returns CDR1 SGHTA and CDR2 FQGNSA. The CDR3 DNA is TGTGCCAGCACCCGGGACTTCTCGGCTGAGACCCAGTACTTC. Translated: CASTRDFSAETQYF.

The V gene is TRBV5-1, the J gene TRBJ2-2; a possible D gene is TRBD1 (5 bases). The CDR3 extends over 15 amino acids. V lost 0 bases to trimming and J lost 5 bases, with 11 bases between them. The V gene's germline CDR1 is SGHRS and CDR2 YFSETQ. The CDR3 nucleotides read TGCGCCAGCAGCTTGGTCAGGGTTGGTACCGGGGAGCTGTTTTTT. Amino acids: CASSLVRVGTGELFF.

The genes are TRBV7-2 and TRBJ1-1, with a tentative D call TRBD1 (6 bases). The CDR3 length is 14 residues. Trimming left V 1 base short and J 9 bases short, with 15 bases between. The germline gives CDR1 SGHTA, CDR2 FQGNSA. The CDR3 DNA reads TGTGCCAGCAGCTTAGGTCAGGGGTCAGGGAAAGCTTTCTTT. Translated, it gives CASSLGQGSGKAFF.

This clone appeared once. This chain joins TRBV5-4 and TRBJ2-7, with TRBD1 identical over 8 bases. V gave up 5 bases and J gave up 6 bases; unmatched junction bases: 13. CDR1 is SGHNT and CDR2 is YYREEE in the germline V gene (reference sequence). This CDR3 spans 15 amino acids. CDR3: CASRHPGQEPREQYF. The DNA of the CDR3 is TGTGCCAGCAGGCACCCGGGACAGGAGCCCCGCGAGCAGTACTTC.

This sequence joins TRBV7-2 and TRBJ1-1; 7 bases fit TRBD1. Trimming at V came to 4 bases and at J to 4 bases, leaving 6 bases not matched to a gene. CDR1 and CDR2 from the germline V gene are SGHTA and FQGNSA. The CDR3 length is 14 residues. CDR3 loop: CASSSRQGSTEAFF. Written as DNA, the CDR3 is TGTGCCAGCAGCTCTAGACAGGGCTCCACTGAAGCTTTCTTT.

This chain joins TRBV29-1 and TRBJ1-2; D gene ambiguous. The CDR3 totals 14 residues. Germline lookup yields CDR1 SQVTM and CDR2 ANQGSEA. Trimming cost V 1 base and J 4 bases, with 13 bases left between them. The CDR3 is CSVEGVGEFYGYTF. The CDR3 DNA reads TGCAGCGTTGAAGGTGTAGGAGAATTCTATGGCTACACCTTC.

V gene TRBV3-1 (or the pseudogene TRBV3-2) combines with J gene TRBJ1-2; weak D call: TRBD1 (6 bases). CDR3 length: 16 residues. The V end lost 1 base, the J end lost 5 bases, and 17 bases lay between the germline ends. CDR1 is LGHDT and CDR2 is YNNKEL in the germline V gene (reference sequence). This CDR3 is CASSQGNAGAKYGYTF. The CDR3 DNA is TGTGCCAGCAGCCAAGGGAATGCGGGGGCGAAGTATGGCTACACCTTC.

The chain links TRBV6-4 to TRBJ2-1; 11 bases map to TRBD2. Germline V gene sequence: CDR1 MRHNA, CDR2 SNTAGT. The CDR3 has 16 residues. The J segment lost 5 bases and the V segment lost 5 bases, leaving 8 bases of the junction unmatched. The CDR3 DNA sequence: TGTGCCAGCAGTTACCGGGCGACTAGCGGGAACAATGAGCAGTTCTTC. Protein: CASSYRATSGNNEQFF.

The chain uses TRBV6-9 and TRBJ2-7, with 8 bases that match TRBD2. Losses at the gene ends were 6 bases for V and 4 bases for J; bases not matched to a gene: 5. Germline CDR1 reads MNHGY; CDR2 reads SVAAGI. The CDR3 extends over 13 amino acids. The CDR3 region is CASRGTSGYEQYF. The CDR3 DNA sequence: TGTGCCAGCAGAGGGACTAGTGGATACGAGCAGTACTTC.

The chain couples TRBV3-1 (or the pseudogene TRBV3-2) to TRBJ2-3; D is undetermined. Trimming took off 0 bases at V and 2 bases at J, with 3 bases between the two ends. Germline V CDR1 and CDR2: LGHDT, YNNKEL (reference sequence). CDR3 size: 13 residues. In nucleotides, the CDR3 is TGTGCCAGCAGCCAAGATCTCACAGATACGCAGTATTTT. This encodes CASSQDLTDTQYF.

The genes are TRBV19 and TRBJ1-1, with D unresolved. Germline CDR1 and CDR2: LNHDA and SQIVND (reference sequence). The V end was cut by 11 bases, the J end by 0 bases, with 7 bases between. This CDR3 contains 11 residues. In nucleotides, the CDR3 is TGTGCCGCGGGAGTGAACACTGAAGCTTTCTTT. Protein sequence: CAAGVNTEAFF.

Details on this clone: This same CDR3 is encoded by further DNA sequences in the sample. V gene TRBV28 combines with J gene TRBJ1-5; D is possibly TRBD1 (6 bases). The germline gives CDR1 MDHEN, CDR2 SYDVKM. Trimming stripped 5 bases from V and 0 bases from J, with 8 bases between. The length of the CDR3 is 14 residues. The CDR3, as DNA: TGTGCCAGCAGTCGGACAGTTAGCAATCAGCCCCAGCATTTT. Amino acids: CASSRTVSNQPQHF.

This clone was seen once. This chain uses TRBV6-6 with TRBJ1-4, with a tentative D call TRBD1 (5 bases). V dropped 5 bases and J dropped 3 bases, with 10 bases sitting between them. Germline values: CDR1 MNHNY, CDR2 SVGAGI (reference sequence). CDR3 length: 14 residues. CDR3 in DNA: TGTGCCAGCAGTCAGCTAGGGGCTAATGAAAAACTGTTTTTT. It specifies CASSQLGANEKLFF.

The chain joins TRBV4-3 to TRBJ1-6, with a possible D match to TRBD1 (5 bases). The V gene lost 3 bases and the J gene lost 7 bases, with 13 bases spanning the gap. From germline, CDR1 is LGHNA and CDR2 YSLEER. This CDR3 has 15 amino acids. The CDR3 bases are TGCGCCAGCAGCCAGACCGGGACTTTCAATTCACCCCTCCACTTT. Its protein is CASSQTGTFNSPLHF.

The genes are TRBV7-2 and TRBJ2-3, with 8 positions matching TRBD2. The ends lost 5 bases at V and 3 bases at J; junction bases unmatched: 7. This CDR3 region has 15 residues. Germline V lookup: CDR1 SGHTA, CDR2 FQGNSA. The CDR3 sequence is CASSQAGERTDTQYF. In DNA, the CDR3 is TGTGCCAGCAGCCAAGCGGGGGAACGAACAGATACGCAGTATTTT.

CDR3 DNA: TGTGCCAGCAGCCAACTCCCGGGGGAGCAGTACTTC. Translation gives CASSQLPGEQYF. The rearrangement uses TRBV28 and TRBJ2-7, with a tentative D call TRBD2 (5 bases). V was cut by 6 bases and J by 7 bases, with 13 bases left in between. The length of the CDR3 is 12 residues. The germline gives CDR1 MDHEN, CDR2 SYDVKM.

The chain couples TRBV5-1 to TRBJ2-1; 8 bases align to TRBD1. Per germline, CDR1 SGHRS and CDR2 YFSETQ. This CDR3 is 15 amino acids long. The trim removed 1 base at V and 7 bases at J, leaving 7 bases unmatched. This CDR3 reads CASSLLGQGLNEQFF. The CDR3 DNA is TGCGCCAGCAGCTTGCTTGGACAGGGTCTAAATGAGCAGTTCTTC.

The V gene is TRBV7-6, the J gene TRBJ1-3; 9 nucleotides match TRBD1. Germline-derived CDR1 and CDR2 are SGHVS and FNYEAQ. Unmatched junction bases numbered 5, after V lost 5 bases and J lost 0 bases. This CDR3 region has 16 residues. The CDR3: CASSTGGLSSGNTIYF. In nucleotides, the CDR3 is TGTGCCAGCAGCACAGGGGGCCTCAGCTCTGGAAACACCATATATTTT.